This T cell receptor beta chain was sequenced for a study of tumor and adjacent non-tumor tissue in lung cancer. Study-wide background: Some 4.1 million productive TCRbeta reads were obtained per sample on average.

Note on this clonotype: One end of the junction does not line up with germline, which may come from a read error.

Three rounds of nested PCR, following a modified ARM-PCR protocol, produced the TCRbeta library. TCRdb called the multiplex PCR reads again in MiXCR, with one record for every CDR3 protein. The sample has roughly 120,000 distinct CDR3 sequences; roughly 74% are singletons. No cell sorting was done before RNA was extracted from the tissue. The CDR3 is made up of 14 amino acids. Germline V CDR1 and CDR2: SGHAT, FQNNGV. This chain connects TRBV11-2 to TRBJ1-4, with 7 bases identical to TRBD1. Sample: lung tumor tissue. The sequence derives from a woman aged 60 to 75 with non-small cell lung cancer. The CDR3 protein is CASAPGTVPGKLLF. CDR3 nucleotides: TGTGCCAGCGCTCCTGGGACAGTCCCAGGGAAACTGCTATTT.